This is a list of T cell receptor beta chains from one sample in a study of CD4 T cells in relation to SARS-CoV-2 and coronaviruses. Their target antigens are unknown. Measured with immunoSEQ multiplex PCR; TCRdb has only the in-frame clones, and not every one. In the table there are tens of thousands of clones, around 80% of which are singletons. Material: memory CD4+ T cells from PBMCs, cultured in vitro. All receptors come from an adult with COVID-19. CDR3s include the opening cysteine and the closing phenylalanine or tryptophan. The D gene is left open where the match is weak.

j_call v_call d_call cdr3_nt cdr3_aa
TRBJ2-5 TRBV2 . TGTGCCAGCAGCCATAGGACCATCCAAGAGACCCAGTACTTC CASSHRTIQETQYF
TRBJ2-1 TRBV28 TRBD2 TGTGCCAGCACTCGATTTGGGACTAGCGGGAGTAATGAGCAGTTCTTC CASTRFGTSGSNEQFF
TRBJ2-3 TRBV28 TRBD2 TGTGCCAGCAGTCCCACTAGCGGGAGGGGCACAGATACGCAGTATTTT CASSPTSGRGTDTQYF
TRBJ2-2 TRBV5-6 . TGTGCCAGCAGCTTTGGTGCAGGGAACACCGGGGAGCTGTTTTTT CASSFGAGNTGELFF
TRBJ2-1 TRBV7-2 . TGTGCCAGCAGCTTAGATTTCTCGGGTGGAAATGAGCAGTTCTTC CASSLDFSGGNEQFF
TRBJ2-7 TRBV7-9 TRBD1 TGTGCCAGCAGCTTCGGGGGACAGGGCGAGCAGTACTTC CASSFGGQGEQYF
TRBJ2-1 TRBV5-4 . TGTGCCAGCAGACAGGGTGACAATGAGCAGTTCTTC CASRQGDNEQFF
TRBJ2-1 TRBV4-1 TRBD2 TGCGCCAGCAGCCAAGTCGGCGGGAGGGCCTTTGAGCAGTTCTTC CASSQVGGRAFEQFF
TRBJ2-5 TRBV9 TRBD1 TGTGCCAGCAGCGTAGGACAGGGAGAGACCCAGTACTTC CASSVGQGETQYF
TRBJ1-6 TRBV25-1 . TGTGCCAGCAGAAGGACGGAGGGAAATAATTCACCCCTCCACTTT CASRRTEGNNSPLHF